These T cell receptor beta chains were read from a single sample in a study of T cell responses to AZD1222 COVID-19 vaccine. Assay: immunoSEQ multiplex PCR; the TCRdb copy retains only in-frame clones and omits some. The sample holds approximately 85,000 clones, 86% seen once. Sequenced here: peripheral blood, sampled on day 0 of AZD1222 vaccination. The receptors originated from an adult in good health. Each CDR3 is given with its conserved first and last residue. Rows may omit the clone size; those that give it use once, few, many or a size class.

13,TRBV30,few,TRBJ1-3,CAWSSGSGNTIYF
15,TRBV5-4,NA,TRBJ2-1,CASSKTGTRVDEQFF
15,TRBV7-2,NA,TRBJ2-3,CASSSSGGVGDTQYF
15,TRBV29-1,NA,TRBJ2-3,CSALDRGTLTDTQYF
15,TRBV7-2,NA,TRBJ2-5,CASSLGQGRQETQYF
12,TRBV4-3,NA,TRBJ2-1,CASSQHGYEQFF
16,TRBV15,once,TRBJ1-2,CATSLDRASGNYGYTF
14,TRBV4-3,NA,TRBJ2-2,CASSREANTGELFF
13,TRBV27,NA,TRBJ1-1,CASSFNMNTEAFF
15,TRBV29-1,NA,TRBJ1-1,CSVESDPSMNTEAFF
13,TRBV13,NA,TRBJ1-1,CASTETLLAEAFF
15,TRBV19,few,TRBJ2-7,CASSMGWGGAYEQYF
14,TRBV18,NA,TRBJ1-5,CASSAINQAQPQHF
17,TRBV5-1,NA,TRBJ2-3,CASSPGTSGLFTDTQYF
14,TRBV24-1,NA,TRBJ1-4,CATSDGQGVEKLFF
14,TRBV18,NA,TRBJ1-2,CASSPPRTGDGYTF
14,TRBV27,NA,TRBJ1-2,CASRMTGTNYGYTF
14,TRBV6-1,NA,TRBJ2-7,CASSEVGLPGEQYF
16,TRBV28,NA,TRBJ2-1,CASSLRQASSYNEQFF
14,TRBV19,NA,TRBJ1-2,CASSGQGVNYGYTF
14,TRBV5-8,NA,TRBJ2-4,CASSLVPVQNIQYF
15,TRBV25-1,NA,TRBJ1-2,CASSESARANYGYTF
13,TRBV7-2,NA,TRBJ1-5,CASSPGKNQPQHF
15,TRBV6-4,NA,TRBJ1-3,CASSDSRTGVDTIYF